This paragraph reports one TCR beta chain. This entry comes from a study of blood T cell repertoires in COVID-19. Study summary: Sites in the United States, Italy and Spain provided acute and convalescent COVID-19 samples. The cDNA or gDNA used as material had been derived from T cells, B-cell-depleted T cells, or PBMCs.

The CDR3 is 15 residues long. V dropped 5 bases and J dropped 4; count of bases not matched to a gene: 9. Germline V lookup: CDR1 MNHEY, CDR2 SMNVEV (reference sequence). Study processing details: Amplifying reference gene primers gave estimates of nucleated cell counts. Sequenced by immunoSEQ multiplex PCR; TCRdb stores in-frame clones only, minus some. The V and J calls and clone size are taken from that table; D and trimming were inferred from the DNA. The sample carries under 300,000 clones, roughly 88% recorded once. The sample consisted of peripheral blood. The sequence came from a man aged 40-50 years who had recovered from COVID-19. The chain carries TRBV27 and TRBJ1-1, with 8 bases fitting TRBD1. CDR3 sequence: CASSGLLQGVTEAFF. CDR3 bases: TGTGCCAGCAGTGGCCTTCTACAGGGGGTCACTGAAGCTTTCTTT.